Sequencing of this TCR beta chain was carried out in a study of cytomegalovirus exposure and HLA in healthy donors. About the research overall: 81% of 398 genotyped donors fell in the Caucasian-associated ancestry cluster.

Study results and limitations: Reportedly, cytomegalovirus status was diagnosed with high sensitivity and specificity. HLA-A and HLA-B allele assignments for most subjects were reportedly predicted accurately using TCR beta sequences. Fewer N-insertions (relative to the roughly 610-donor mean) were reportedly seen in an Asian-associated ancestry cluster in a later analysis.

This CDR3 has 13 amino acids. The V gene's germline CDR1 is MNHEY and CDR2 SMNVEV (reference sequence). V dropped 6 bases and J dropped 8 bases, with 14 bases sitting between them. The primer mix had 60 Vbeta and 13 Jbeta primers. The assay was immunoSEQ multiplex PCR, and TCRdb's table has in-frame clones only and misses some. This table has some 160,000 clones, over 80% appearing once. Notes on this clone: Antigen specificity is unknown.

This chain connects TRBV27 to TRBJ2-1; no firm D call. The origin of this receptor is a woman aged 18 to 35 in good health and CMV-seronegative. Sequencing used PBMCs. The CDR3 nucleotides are TGTGCCAGCAGCCGACTCGGCCCGTATGAGCAGTTCTTC. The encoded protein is CASSRLGPYEQFF.